A single sample is the source of the 30 T cell receptor beta chains below, sequenced in a study of blood T cell repertoires in COVID-19 (dated by TCRdb to the early 2020s). The library was generated by the immunoSEQ multiplex PCR assay. The source is immuneACCESS, and TCRdb retained only in-frame sequences with V and J called. Part of the clones is not carried over; for the studies checked, unresolved V genes explain less than half of this, and the remainder is unexplained. The sample data list more than 150,000 clones, and roughly 87% of these were observed just once. Jointly, the top ten make up around 10% of the sample. Sequenced: PBMCs or T cells enriched from blood (not recorded which). The origin of the receptors is a man aged 45-60 years who had recovered from COVID-19.

This clone has a handful of counts. The chain links TRBV5-4 to TRBJ1-4; 8 bases are shared with TRBD1. The germline V gene has CDR1 SGHNT and CDR2 YYREEE (reference sequence). The ends lost 4 bases at V and 3 bases at J; junction bases unmatched: 2. CDR3 length: 14 residues. CDR3 loop: CASSQGQANEKLFF. CDR3 nucleotides: TGTGCCAGCAGCCAGGGACAGGCTAATGAAAAACTGTTTTTT. The variable domain in full, with the rest retrieved from reference TRBV5-4 and TRBJ1-4, is ETGVTQSPTHLIKTRGQQVTLRCSSQSGHNTVSWYQQALGQGPQFIFQYYREEENGRGNFPPRFSGLQFPNYSSELNVNALELDDSALYLCASSQGQANEKLFFGSGTQLSVL.

This clone was detected only a few times. The chain links TRBV7-3 to TRBJ2-2, with 8 nucleotides matching TRBD2. V lost 2 bases to trimming and J lost 3 bases; unmatched junction nucleotides: 2. The V gene's germline CDR1 is SGHTA and CDR2 FQGTGA. The CDR3 has 15 residues. CDR3 coding DNA: TGTGCCAGCAGCTTACCGGGAGGGGACACCGGGGAGCTGTTTTTT. This codes for CASSLPGGDTGELFF. Full variable domain (rest looked up from reference TRBV7-3 and TRBJ2-2): GAGVSQTPSNKVTEKGKYVELRCDPISGHTALYWYRQSLGQGPEFLIYFQGTGAADDSGLPNDRFFAVRPEGSVSTLKIQRTERGDSAVYLCASSLPGGDTGELFFGEGSRLTVL.

This clone was observed a few times. V gene TRBV29-1 combines with J gene TRBJ1-1; 8 nucleotides agree with TRBD1. The CDR3 runs to 12 residues. In germline, CDR1 is SQVTM, CDR2 ANQGSEA. J gave up 4 bases and V 4 bases, and 2 bases lay outside the gene matches. CDR3 region: CSVGTGGTEAFF. DNA of the CDR3: TGCAGCGTTGGTACAGGGGGCACTGAAGCTTTCTTT.

To note about this clone: The same CDR3 is also encoded by other DNA sequences in this sample. The gene calls are TRBV18 and TRBJ1-2; TRBD1 aligns across 11 bases. Germline V CDR1 and CDR2: KGHSH, LQKENI. V gave up 2 bases and J gave up 6 bases; unmatched junction bases: 2. This CDR3 spans 14 amino acids. CDR3 sequence reads: CASSPGTGGNGYTF. CDR3 coding DNA: TGTGCCAGCTCACCAGGGACAGGGGGTAATGGCTACACCTTC.

This clone has a single count. V gene TRBV9 combines with J gene TRBJ2-1, with 12 bases aligning to TRBD2. Germline V CDR1 and CDR2: SGDLS, YYNGEE. With 4 bases clipped from V and 3 bases from J, the junction kept 2 bases outside the gene matches. CDR3 length: 15 residues. CDR3 DNA: TGTGCCAGCAGCTTGGGACTAGCGGGCTACAATGAGCAGTTCTTC. Protein product: CASSLGLAGYNEQFF.

V usage is TRBV27 and J usage is TRBJ2-7; 12 bases are a match to TRBD2. V lost 3 bases, J lost 7 bases, and 13 bases stayed unmatched. Germline CDR1 MNHEY, CDR2 SMNVEV (reference sequence). This CDR3 spans 17 amino acids. This CDR3 reads CASSFRYGLAGKEEQYF. CDR3 nucleotide sequence: TGTGCCAGCAGTTTTCGGTACGGACTAGCGGGAAAGGAAGAGCAGTACTTC.

V is TRBV7-9 and J is TRBJ2-5; TRBD2 agrees at 8 bases. Germline CDR1 is SEHNR and CDR2 is FQNEAQ (reference sequence). There are 15 residues in the CDR3. J was trimmed by 4 bases and V by 6 bases; bases with no gene match: 10. The CDR3 sequence: CASSYGRSGRETQYF. For the CDR3, the DNA is TGTGCCAGCAGTTATGGTAGGAGCGGGAGAGAGACCCAGTACTTC.

This clone was found once. V and J are TRBV5-1 and TRBJ2-1; 7 bases are shared with TRBD1. V lost 3 bases and J lost 6; bases outside the gene matches: 9. CDR1 is SGHRS and CDR2 is YFSETQ in the germline V gene. The CDR3 is 15 residues long. The CDR3 protein is CASSSGDRVLNEQFF. The CDR3 nucleotides are TGCGCCAGCAGCTCAGGAGACAGGGTACTCAATGAGCAGTTCTTC.

The sample holds a few counts of this clone. The V gene is TRBV4-1, the J gene TRBJ2-5; a weak D match, TRBD1 (5 bases). V lost 4 bases and J lost 2, with 11 bases in between. Germline loops: CDR1 MGHRA, CDR2 YSYEKL. The CDR3 loop spans 14 amino acids. CDR3 amino acids: CASSLDTQQETQYF. The CDR3 nucleotides are TGCGCCAGCAGCCTGGACACCCAGCAAGAGACCCAGTACTTC.

This clone has a single count. Written as DNA, the CDR3 is TGTGCCAGCAGCTTAGATTCCCGCCTTTTAGCGGGAGTCACCAATGAGCAGTTCTTC. Translated, it gives CASSLDSRLLAGVTNEQFF. The chain is built from TRBV11-2 and TRBJ2-1; 9 bases line up with TRBD2. With 0 bases clipped from V and 6 bases from J, the junction kept 15 bases outside the gene matches. Per germline, CDR1 SGHAT and CDR2 FQNNGV. The CDR3 covers 19 residues.

The V call is TRBV25-1, the J call TRBJ1-1; D unresolved. The germline gives CDR1 MGHDK, CDR2 SYGVNS. The CDR3 is made up of 14 amino acids. The germline V and J ends were trimmed by 5 bases and 1 base, with 11 bases remaining between them. CDR3 sequence: CASSFQTSNTEAFF. Written as DNA, the CDR3 is TGTGCCAGCAGTTTTCAAACATCGAACACTGAAGCTTTCTTT. The full variable domain, completed using reference TRBV25-1 and TRBJ1-1, is EADIYQTPRYLVIGTGKKITLECSQTMGHDKMYWYQQDPGMELHLIHYSYGVNSTEKGDLSSESTVSRIRTEHFPLTLESARPSHTSQYLCASSFQTSNTEAFFGQGTRLTVV.

The sample holds a few counts of this clone. The V call is TRBV7-9, the J call TRBJ1-2; possibly TRBD1 for D (6 bases). The CDR3 spans 14 residues. The germline CDR1 and CDR2 sequences are SEHNR and FQNEAQ (reference sequence). Deletions cut 3 bases from V and 8 bases from J, with 16 bases between. This chain's CDR3 is CASSFPGQSVGYTF. Written as DNA, the CDR3 is TGTGCCAGCAGCTTTCCGGGACAAAGTGTAGGCTACACCTTC.

The chain has TRBV30 and TRBJ2-6, with D hard to call. The CDR3 length is 20 residues. Per the germline V gene, CDR1 is GTSNPN and CDR2 is SVGIG (reference sequence). V lost 2 bases and J 0 bases, leaving 23 bases between the germline ends. DNA for the CDR3: TGTGCCTGGAGTTTAAGGATCCCCCGGTCTAGTGTCTCTGGGGCCAACGTCCTGACTTTC. Encoded protein: CAWSLRIPRSSVSGANVLTF.

This clone has only a few counts. This chain links TRBV9 with TRBJ1-2; 9 positions agree with TRBD1. The trim removed 4 bases at V and 4 bases at J, leaving 8 bases unmatched. Germline loops: CDR1 SGDLS, CDR2 YYNGEE. CDR3 size: 15 residues. CDR3 sequence reads: CASSPYRGHSYGYTF. In nucleotides, the CDR3 is TGTGCCAGCAGCCCATACAGGGGGCATAGCTATGGCTACACCTTC.

The rearrangement uses TRBV19 and TRBJ2-2; D gene ambiguous. The CDR3 is made up of 15 amino acids. The V gene's germline CDR1 is LNHDA and CDR2 SQIVND (reference sequence). V lost 1 base, J lost 2 bases, and 8 bases lay in between. The CDR3 reads CASSIGGSNTGELFF. CDR3 DNA: TGTGCCAGTAGTATAGGCGGATCAAACACCGGGGAGCTGTTTTTT.

V gene TRBV6-6 combines with J gene TRBJ2-2; 8 nucleotides line up with TRBD1. The V segment lost 5 bases and the J segment 2 bases; nucleotides outside the gene matches: 4. The germline gives CDR1 MNHNY, CDR2 SVGAGI (reference sequence). This CDR3 comprises 15 residues. The CDR3 DNA sequence: TGTGCCAGCAGTACGACAGGGGCCAACACCGGGGAGCTGTTTTTT. The encoded protein is CASSTTGANTGELFF.

The rearrangement joins TRBV12-3 or TRBV12-4 to TRBJ1-1; weak D call: TRBD1 (5 bases). Trimming took off 6 bases at V and 4 bases at J, with 9 bases between the two ends. The CDR3 runs 12 residues. As DNA, the CDR3 is TGTGCCAGCAGATCGGGGGGCACTGAAGCTTTCTTT. Translating it yields CASRSGGTEAFF.

The chain joins TRBV15 to TRBJ1-4; 7 nucleotides align to TRBD1. The J segment lost 2 bases and the V segment lost 0 bases, leaving 3 bases of the junction unmatched. The germline V gene encodes CDR1 LNHNV and CDR2 YYDKDF (reference sequence). The CDR3 spans 16 residues. The CDR3 region is CATSRDRGSTNEKLFF. As DNA, the CDR3 is TGTGCCACCAGCAGAGACAGGGGGAGCACTAATGAAAAACTGTTTTTT.

V is TRBV5-1 and J is TRBJ1-6; D is possibly TRBD1 (6 bases). CDR3 length equals 15 residues. Trimming took off 0 bases at V and 7 bases at J, with 11 bases between the two ends. CDR1 is SGHRS and CDR2 is YFSETQ in the germline V gene. Here the CDR3 reads CASSLDGQNNSPLHF. Here the CDR3 DNA reads TGCGCCAGCAGCTTGGACGGACAGAACAATTCACCCCTCCACTTT.

The chain couples TRBV28 to TRBJ2-1, with TRBD2 matching over 9 bases. The CDR3 runs to 14 residues. Losses at the gene ends were 4 bases for V and 11 bases for J; bases not matched to a gene: 9. Germline CDR1 reads MDHEN; CDR2 reads SYDVKM. DNA for the CDR3: TGTGCCAGCAGTTCCCAAACCTCTAGCGGGAAGCAGTTCTTC. This encodes CASSSQTSSGKQFF. The full variable domain, with the rest looked up from reference TRBV28 and TRBJ2-1, is DVKVTQSSRYLVKRTGEKVFLECVQDMDHENMFWYRQDPGLGLRLIYFSYDVKMKEKGDIPEGYSVSREKKERFSLILESASTNQTSMYLCASSSQTSSGKQFFGPGTRLTVL.

The gene calls are TRBV10-2 and TRBJ2-7; TRBD2 matches 9 bases. V lost 5 bases, J lost 0 bases, and 2 bases stayed unmatched. This CDR3 has 14 residues. CDR1 is WSHSY and CDR2 is SAAADI in the germline V gene. CDR3 sequence (DNA): TGCGCCAGCAGTCGTAGCGGGAGCTCCTACGAGCAGTACTTC. It yields the protein CASSRSGSSYEQYF.

This chain's CDR3 is CASRGDGGSYNEQFF. DNA of the CDR3: TGTGCCAGCAGAGGAGACGGGGGCTCCTACAATGAGCAGTTCTTC. V gene TRBV6-5 combines with J gene TRBJ2-1, with D possibly matching TRBD2 (6 bases). The V gene's germline CDR1 is MNHEY and CDR2 SVGAGI. This CDR3 is 15 amino acids long. Trimming removed 6 bases at V and 0 bases at J, with 12 bases between.

The J gene is TRBJ2-2, the V gene TRBV18, with TRBD2 matching 9 bases. Germline V lookup: CDR1 KGHSH, CDR2 LQKENI. The CDR3 consists of 19 residues. V trimming: 0 bases; J trimming: 2 bases; junction bases outside the gene matches: 10. The CDR3 loop reads CASSPPTGTAGGNTGELFF. Written as DNA, the CDR3 is TGTGCCAGCTCACCACCAACGGGGACAGCGGGGGGCAACACCGGGGAGCTGTTTTTT.

This clone came up once. The chain combines TRBV4-1 with TRBJ2-3, with TRBD2 as a possible D gene (6 bases). V was clipped by 0 bases and J by 2 bases, with 12 bases between them. CDR1 and CDR2 (germline): MGHRA, YSYEKL. The CDR3 runs 16 residues. The CDR3: CASSQEDGSFTDTQYF. Written as DNA, the CDR3 is TGCGCCAGCAGCCAAGAAGACGGGAGTTTCACAGATACGCAGTATTTT.

The chain has TRBV5-6 and TRBJ2-7; 9 bases map to TRBD2. V lost 2 bases to trimming and J lost 4 bases; unmatched junction nucleotides: 4. Germline V CDR1 and CDR2: SGHDT, YYEEEE. The CDR3 is made up of 14 amino acids. The CDR3: CASSFGTSLYEQYF. For the CDR3, the DNA is TGTGCCAGCAGCTTCGGGACTAGCTTATACGAGCAGTACTTC.

This chain uses TRBV3-1 (or the pseudogene TRBV3-2) with TRBJ2-3; perhaps TRBD1 as D (6 bases). This CDR3 spans 14 amino acids. V lost 6 bases and J 7 bases, leaving 17 bases between the germline ends. Germline V gene data show CDR1 as LGHDT and CDR2 as YNNKEL (reference sequence). CDR3 loop: CASSPDSPSNTQYF. As DNA, the CDR3 is TGTGCCAGCAGTCCGGACAGCCCGTCCAATACGCAGTATTTT.

V gene TRBV5-1 combines with J gene TRBJ2-7, with 9 bases lining up with TRBD1. Germline CDR1 reads SGHRS; CDR2 reads YFSETQ. The CDR3 consists of 14 residues. Unmatched junction bases numbered 4, after V lost 2 bases and J lost 4 bases. The CDR3 bases are TGCGCCAGCAGCTTCGGGACAGGGTGGTACGAGCAGTACTTC. Protein product: CASSFGTGWYEQYF. Full variable domain (missing parts from reference TRBV5-1 and TRBJ2-7): KAGVTQTPRYLIKTRGQQVTLSCSPISGHRSVSWYQQTPGQGLQFLFEYFSETQRNKGNFPGRFSGRQFSNSRSEMNVSTLELGDSALYLCASSFGTGWYEQYFGPGTRLTVT.

V and J are TRBV12-5 and TRBJ2-5; D might be TRBD1 (6 bases). Germline CDR1 LGHNT, CDR2 FRNRAP. Trimming stripped 3 bases from V and 3 bases from J, with 8 bases between. This CDR3 is 13 amino acids long. The CDR3 reads CASGFGGEETQYF. CDR3 DNA sequence: TGTGCTAGTGGTTTTGGGGGCGAAGAGACCCAGTACTTC. The full variable domain, its missing parts supplied by reference TRBV12-5 and TRBJ2-5, is DARVTQTPRHKVTEMGQEVTMRCQPILGHNTVFWYRQTMMQGLELLAYFRNRAPLDDSGMPKDRFSAEMPDATLATLKIQPSEPRDSAVYFCASGFGGEETQYFGPGTRLLVL.

The V and J genes are TRBV19 and TRBJ1-1; 7 bases match TRBD1. The junction had 6 bases not matched to a gene; V was cut back by 6 bases and J by 5 bases. Germline CDR1 reads LNHDA; CDR2 reads SQIVND (reference sequence). The CDR3 runs to 13 residues. The CDR3 spells CASRKTGETEAFF. DNA for the CDR3: TGTGCCAGTAGGAAAACAGGGGAAACTGAAGCTTTCTTT. Based on the CDR3 plus reference TRBV19 and TRBJ1-1, the full variable domain is DGGITQSPKYLFRKEGQNVTLSCEQNLNHDAMYWYRQDPGQGLRLIYYSQIVNDFQKGDIAEGYSVSREKKESFPLTVTSAQKNPTAFYLCASRKTGETEAFFGQGTRLTVV.

The chain couples TRBV6-1 to TRBJ2-1, with TRBD1 as a possible D gene (6 bases). The CDR3 totals 13 residues. Germline CDR1 and CDR2: MNHNS and SASEGT. Deletions cut 2 bases from V and 8 bases from J, with 10 bases between. CDR3 in amino acids: CASSETGPDEQFF. The CDR3 DNA follows: TGTGCCAGCAGTGAAACAGGGCCGGATGAGCAGTTCTTC.